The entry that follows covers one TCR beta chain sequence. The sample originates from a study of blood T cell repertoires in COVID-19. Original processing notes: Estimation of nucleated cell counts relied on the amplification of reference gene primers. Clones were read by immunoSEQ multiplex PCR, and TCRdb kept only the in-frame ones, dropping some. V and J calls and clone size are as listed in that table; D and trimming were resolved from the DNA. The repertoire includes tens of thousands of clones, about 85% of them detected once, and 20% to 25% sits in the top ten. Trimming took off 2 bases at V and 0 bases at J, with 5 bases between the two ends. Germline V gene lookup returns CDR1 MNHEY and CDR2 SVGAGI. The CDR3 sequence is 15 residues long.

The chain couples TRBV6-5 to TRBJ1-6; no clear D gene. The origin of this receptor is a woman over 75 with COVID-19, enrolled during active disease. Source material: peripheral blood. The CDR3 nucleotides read TGTGCCAGCAGTTACGAGGGCTCCTATAATTCACCCCTCCACTTT. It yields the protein CASSYEGSYNSPLHF.